Listed here are 28 T cell receptor beta chains from one sample, sequenced in a study of blood T cell repertoires in COVID-19. Measured with immunoSEQ multiplex PCR; TCRdb has only the in-frame clones, and not every one. The sample has around 500,000 clones; more than 75% are singletons. Material: PBMCs or T cells enriched from blood (not recorded which). All receptors derive from a middle-aged woman who had recovered from COVID-19.

The V call is TRBV7-2, the J call TRBJ1-5, with TRBD1 matching 7 bases. From germline, CDR1 is SGHTA and CDR2 FQGNSA. The length of the CDR3 is 16 residues. V dropped 2 bases and J dropped 5; count of bases not matched to a gene: 9. The CDR3 DNA reads as TGTGCCAGCAGCTTACGTGTAGGGGGCAGGGATCAGCCCCAGCATTTT. Its translation: CASSLRVGGRDQPQHF. The whole variable domain, remainder taken from reference TRBV7-2 and TRBJ1-5, is GAGVSQSPSNKVTEKGKDVELRCDPISGHTALYWYRQSLGQGLEFLIYFQGNSAPDKSGLPSDRFSAERTGGSVSTLTIQRTQQEDSAVYLCASSLRVGGRDQPQHFGDGTRLSIL.

CDR3 nucleotides: TGCGCCAGCAGCGGACGGTGGGACAGGGCATCCTACAATGAGCAGTTCTTC. This codes for CASSGRWDRASYNEQFF. This chain links TRBV4-3 with TRBJ2-1; 9 bases line up with TRBD1. The trim removed 5 bases at V and 1 base at J, leaving 9 bases unmatched. Germline loops: CDR1 LGHNA, CDR2 YSLEER. The CDR3 runs to 17 residues.

Here the CDR3 reads CASSSAGTGGGRNYGYTF. The CDR3 DNA is TGTGCCAGCAGCTCTGCCGGGACAGGGGGCGGACGGAACTATGGCTACACCTTC. This chain connects TRBV11-3 to TRBJ1-2; 12 positions agree with TRBD1. V dropped 4 bases and J dropped 2; count of bases not matched to a gene: 11. In germline, CDR1 is SGHNT, CDR2 YENEEA. This CDR3 region has 18 residues.

A single count supports this clone. The gene calls are TRBV11-2 and TRBJ2-7; 7 nucleotides align to TRBD2. This CDR3 region has 15 residues. The V and J ends lost 2 bases and 2 bases, in that order; junction bases with no gene match: 6. Germline loops: CDR1 SGHAT, CDR2 FQNNGV. CDR3: CASSLMPREPYEQYF. The CDR3 nucleotides are TGTGCCAGCAGCTTAATGCCGCGGGAGCCCTACGAGCAGTACTTC.

The chain uses TRBV7-9 and TRBJ1-2; D gene uncertain. Trimming cost V 1 base and J 3 bases, with 6 bases left between them. The V gene's germline CDR1 is SEHNR and CDR2 FQNEAQ (reference sequence). This CDR3 comprises 13 residues. CDR3: CASSLGLYYGYTF. In DNA form, the CDR3 reads TGTGCCAGCAGCTTAGGTCTGTACTATGGCTACACCTTC. Complete variable domain (other parts from reference TRBV7-9 and TRBJ1-2): DTGVSQNPRHKITKRGQNVTFRCDPISEHNRLYWYRQTLGQGPEFLTYFQNEAQLEKSRLLSDRFSAERPKGSFSTLEIQRTEQGDSAMYLCASSLGLYYGYTFGSGTRLTVV.

V and J are TRBV19 and TRBJ2-1; TRBD2 matches 9 bases. This CDR3 has 17 residues. Germline CDR1 reads LNHDA; CDR2 reads SQIVND (reference sequence). Unmatched junction bases numbered 11, after V lost 4 bases and J lost 4 bases. CDR3 DNA sequence: TGTGCCAGTAGTACCCTTTCGGCGGGAGGGGGGTACAATGAGCAGTTCTTC. This codes for CASSTLSAGGGYNEQFF.

For this clone: Additional DNA sequences in this sample encode the identical CDR3. This rearrangement joins TRBV9 to TRBJ1-2; 8 bases match TRBD1. CDR1 and CDR2 from the germline V gene are SGDLS and YYNGEE. The CDR3 has 14 amino acids. V gave up 4 bases and J gave up 2 bases; unmatched junction bases: 4. This chain's CDR3 is CASSPRQGNYGYTF. The CDR3 DNA reads as TGTGCCAGCAGCCCCCGACAGGGGAACTATGGCTACACCTTC.

This clone was detected only once. The rearrangement uses TRBV3-1 (or the pseudogene TRBV3-2) and TRBJ2-7; 15 bases map to TRBD2. V shed 0 bases and J 5 bases; nucleotides not matched to a gene: 14. Germline CDR1 is LGHDT and CDR2 is YNNKEL (reference sequence). There are 20 residues in the CDR3. CDR3 DNA sequence: TGTGCCAGCAGCCAAGACGGGCGGGAAGGACTAGCGGGAGGGACGCACGAGCAGTACTTC. It is translated as CASSQDGREGLAGGTHEQYF.

The gene calls are TRBV18 and TRBJ2-2; possible D gene TRBD2, 5 bases. This CDR3 is built from 13 residues. The V gene's germline CDR1 is KGHSH and CDR2 LQKENI. V lost 3 bases and J 5 bases, leaving 7 bases between the germline ends. The CDR3 region is CASSPGVTGELFF. The CDR3 nucleotides read TGTGCCAGCTCACCCGGGGTGACCGGGGAGCTGTTTTTT.

The V and J genes are TRBV27 and TRBJ1-1, with a possible D match to TRBD1 (5 bases). The germline V gene has CDR1 MNHEY and CDR2 SMNVEV (reference sequence). V shed 8 bases and J shed 1 base, with 17 bases lying between them. The CDR3 covers 15 residues. CDR3 DNA: TGTGCCAGCGGCCTAGGGGCAGCCTGGAACACTGAAGCTTTCTTT. It specifies CASGLGAAWNTEAFF.

The rearrangement links TRBV5-4 to TRBJ1-1; TRBD1 is a possible D gene (5 bases). Germline V gives CDR1 SGHNT, CDR2 YYREEE (reference sequence). Trimming removed 3 bases at V and 0 bases at J, with 12 bases between. The length of the CDR3 is 15 residues. The chain's CDR3 is CASSYPDRLNTEAFF. In DNA, the CDR3 is TGTGCCAGCAGCTACCCCGACAGACTGAACACTGAAGCTTTCTTT.

This clone was recorded once. The chain recombines TRBV27 with TRBJ1-4, with TRBD1 identical over 9 bases. The CDR3 is 17 amino acids. Trimming removed 6 bases from V and 3 bases from J; junction bases left unmatched: 11. The germline CDR1 and CDR2 sequences are MNHEY and SMNVEV (reference sequence). CDR3 loop: CASRDGTGLISNEKLFF. Written as DNA, the CDR3 is TGTGCCAGCAGGGACGGGACAGGGTTGATATCTAATGAAAAACTGTTTTTT.

V gene TRBV5-4 combines with J gene TRBJ1-1, with 7 bases fitting TRBD1. Looked up from germline, CDR1 is SGHNT and CDR2 is YYREEE (reference sequence). The CDR3 loop spans 16 amino acids. V trimming: 0 bases; J trimming: 2 bases; junction bases outside the gene matches: 7. The CDR3 DNA is TGTGCCAGCAGCTTGGAGACAGGGAGGATAAACACTGAAGCTTTCTTT. It is translated as CASSLETGRINTEAFF.

V and J are TRBV7-6 and TRBJ1-1, with 8 bases identical to TRBD1. The J segment lost 0 bases and the V segment lost 5 bases, leaving 8 bases of the junction unmatched. This CDR3 is built from 16 residues. Germline V gene data show CDR1 as SGHVS and CDR2 as FNYEAQ. The chain's CDR3 is CASSALQGGMNTEAFF. CDR3 in DNA: TGTGCCAGCAGCGCCTTACAGGGGGGAATGAACACTGAAGCTTTCTTT.

Only one count was recorded for this clone. The CDR3: CASSSRTNTQYF. CDR3 DNA sequence: TGTGCCAGCAGCTCAAGAACTAATACGCAGTATTTT. The gene calls are TRBV9 and TRBJ2-3; D gene ambiguous. Germline assignment: CDR1 SGDLS and CDR2 YYNGEE. This CDR3 region has 12 residues. Trimming cost V 4 bases and J 7 bases, with 10 bases left between them.

V gene TRBV12-3 or TRBV12-4 combines with J gene TRBJ1-2; TRBD1 is a possible D gene (6 bases). The V end was cut by 3 bases, the J end by 8 bases, with 13 bases between. The CDR3 loop spans 13 amino acids. The CDR3 coding sequence is TGTGCCAGCAGTTTTTCCCCAGGGGACGGCTACACCTTC. It specifies CASSFSPGDGYTF.

The rearrangement joins TRBV27 to TRBJ1-2; 8 bases are a match to TRBD1. The CDR3 loop spans 14 amino acids. Germline CDR1 is MNHEY and CDR2 is SMNVEV (reference sequence). V was pared by 8 bases and J by 2 bases, with 7 bases of the junction left unmatched. This CDR3 is CASGRTGLNYGYTF. CDR3 bases: TGTGCCAGCGGACGGACAGGGTTAAACTATGGCTACACCTTC.

This chain uses TRBV27 with TRBJ2-1; D is possibly TRBD2 (6 bases). Germline V gene lookup returns CDR1 MNHEY and CDR2 SMNVEV (reference sequence). The germline V and J ends were trimmed by 3 bases and 7 bases, with 28 bases remaining between them. The CDR3 extends over 19 amino acids. The CDR3 sequence is CASSFYGLPLAGIGNEQFF. In nucleotides, the CDR3 is TGTGCCAGCAGTTTTTATGGGTTGCCACTAGCAGGAATTGGGAATGAGCAGTTCTTC.

The rearrangement links TRBV7-2 to TRBJ1-1; D may be TRBD1 (5 bases). Germline V gene lookup returns CDR1 SGHTA and CDR2 FQGNSA. This CDR3 is 15 amino acids long. V was shortened by 5 bases and J by 8 bases, with 21 bases between the two germline ends. The CDR3 loop reads CASSPGGAGTREAFF. In DNA form, the CDR3 reads TGTGCCAGCAGCCCCGGCGGGGCAGGAACAAGGGAAGCTTTCTTT.

The chain carries TRBV9 and TRBJ1-1; possible D gene TRBD1, 6 bases. The CDR3 is 16 residues long. Germline V CDR1 and CDR2: SGDLS, YYNGEE. Trimming removed 0 bases from V and 1 base from J, with 13 bases in between. The CDR3 loop is CASSVVLGRGNTEAFF. DNA of the CDR3: TGTGCCAGCAGCGTAGTCCTAGGCAGGGGGAACACTGAAGCTTTCTTT.

This clone was seen only once. V gene TRBV10-3 combines with J gene TRBJ2-1; D is possibly TRBD2 (5 bases). This CDR3 is 14 amino acids long. Per the germline V gene, CDR1 is ENHRY and CDR2 is SYGVKD. The ends were cut back, 6 bases at V and 0 bases at J, with 9 bases in the middle. The CDR3 loop reads CAIRIATSYNEQFF. CDR3 DNA sequence: TGTGCCATCAGAATAGCGACCTCCTACAATGAGCAGTTCTTC.

CDR3 DNA: TGTGCCAGCAGTTTATCTAGGGGGCATGGCTACACCTTC. Protein: CASSLSRGHGYTF. V usage is TRBV27 and J usage is TRBJ1-2, with 7 bases that match TRBD1. This CDR3 comprises 13 residues. Germline-derived CDR1 and CDR2 are MNHEY and SMNVEV (reference sequence). The junction had 1 base not matched to a gene; V was cut back by 0 bases and J by 6 bases.

For the CDR3, the DNA is TGTGCCACCAGCAGAACAGGGGGCCCGAGCTATGGCTACACCTTC. Translated, it gives CATSRTGGPSYGYTF. J is TRBJ1-2 and V is TRBV15, with 9 bases aligning to TRBD1. This CDR3 is 15 amino acids long. With V trimmed by 2 bases and J by 4 bases, 5 bases remained unmatched. CDR1 and CDR2 (germline): LNHNV, YYDKDF (reference sequence). Full variable domain (missing parts from reference TRBV15 and TRBJ1-2): DAMVIQNPRYQVTQFGKPVTLSCSQTLNHNVMYWYQQKSSQAPKLLFHYYDKDFNNEADTPDNFQSRRPNTSFCFLDIRSPGLGDTAMYLCATSRTGGPSYGYTFGSGTRLTVV.

The chain couples TRBV4-1 to TRBJ2-7, with 14 bases lining up with TRBD2. The CDR3 length is 17 residues. Per germline, CDR1 MGHRA and CDR2 YSYEKL. With V trimmed by 0 bases and J by 7 bases, 8 bases remained unmatched. The CDR3 loop reads CASSQDGTSGSLGEQYF. The CDR3 DNA sequence: TGCGCCAGCAGCCAAGATGGGACTAGCGGGAGTTTGGGGGAGCAGTACTTC.

The V gene is TRBV4-1, the J gene TRBJ2-7; 10 bases match TRBD1. Germline lookup yields CDR1 MGHRA and CDR2 YSYEKL. The length of the CDR3 is 20 residues. V lost 5 bases and J lost 2; bases outside the gene matches: 21. CDR3 sequence reads: CASSFLPGTGVGGNPYEQYF. The CDR3 nucleotides are TGCGCCAGCAGCTTTTTACCCGGGACAGGGGTCGGGGGTAACCCCTACGAGCAGTACTTC.

The chain joins TRBV29-1 to TRBJ2-1; D not certain. CDR1 and CDR2 from the germline V gene are SQVTM and ANQGSEA. The CDR3 is 11 residues long. V was shortened by 5 bases and J by 7 bases, with 9 bases between the two germline ends. The CDR3 DNA follows: TGCAGCGTTCCCCTAGGAAATGAGCAGTTCTTC. It is translated as CSVPLGNEQFF.

The rearrangement joins TRBV29-1 to TRBJ1-3; possibly TRBD1 for D (5 bases). V was clipped by 6 bases and J by 2 bases, with 11 bases between them. CDR1 is SQVTM and CDR2 is ANQGSEA in the germline V gene. This CDR3 has 13 residues. The CDR3 DNA follows: TGCAGCGTCGGGGGACTCGCTGGAAACACCATATATTTT. Its translation: CSVGGLAGNTIYF.

The chain is built from TRBV24-1 and TRBJ2-1; tentatively, D is TRBD1 (6 bases). V gave up 8 bases and J gave up 5 bases, with 12 bases separating them. The length of the CDR3 is 13 residues. The germline V gene has CDR1 KGHDR and CDR2 SFDVKD. CDR3 protein: CATTTRGNNEQFF. CDR3 in DNA: TGTGCCACCACGACGAGGGGGAACAATGAGCAGTTCTTC.